The text below deals with one TCR beta chain. The antigen is unknown. TCRdb fed the 5' RACE reads into MiXCR, producing one record per CDR3 protein. The profile covers around 200,000 distinct CDR3 sequences, with around a tenth appearing a single time and roughly 5% taken by the ten largest. This entry is derived from a study of identical twins. Study-wide points: While abundant cord blood beta clonotypes carried fewer insertions, memory repertoires showed no such pattern.

The receptor comes from a woman aged 18-29 years in good health. The sequenced sample consisted of memory (CD45RO+) T cells sorted from blood.

The CDR3 here is CASRGADRAADEQYF. Written as DNA, the CDR3 is TGTGCCAGCAGAGGGGCTGACAGAGCTGCTGACGAGCAGTACTTC. The chain combines TRBV12-3 or TRBV12-4 with TRBJ2-7, with D possibly TRBD1 on 5 matching bases. This CDR3 has 15 amino acids. Between the trimmed V and J ends, which lost 6 bases and 5 bases, there was a span of 20 bases.